This section outlines one T cell receptor beta chain sequence together with its context. Its specificity is unknown. Since a much larger clone is just one base distant, this may be a read error. The entry originates in a study of early T cells in non-severe SARS-CoV-2 infection. Study summary: Bulk RNA isolated from unsorted whole blood underwent sequencing; chains were not paired.

Study findings and constraints: CD4 and private specificities were missed by VDJdb matching, which favored anti-spike CD8 responses.

The CDR3 is made up of 14 amino acids. In germline, CDR1 is SSHAT, CDR2 FNYEAQ (reference sequence). Researchers attached unique molecular identifiers to individual cDNA molecules. TCRdb redid the calling of the 5' RACE reads with MiXCR, one entry per CDR3 protein. The data show fewer than 100,000 distinct CDR3 sequences, 8.5% to 10% seen once. The gene calls are TRBV7-7 and TRBJ2-1; the D gene is possibly TRBD2 (6 bases). What was sequenced was whole blood. The origin of this receptor is an adult who was a healthcare worker with PCR-confirmed SARS-CoV-2 infection or an uninfected control (not recorded which). The CDR3 nucleotides read TGTGCCGGCAGCCCTGGGACTTCTTCCAATGAGCAGTTCTTC. Translating it yields CAGSPGTSSNEQFF.